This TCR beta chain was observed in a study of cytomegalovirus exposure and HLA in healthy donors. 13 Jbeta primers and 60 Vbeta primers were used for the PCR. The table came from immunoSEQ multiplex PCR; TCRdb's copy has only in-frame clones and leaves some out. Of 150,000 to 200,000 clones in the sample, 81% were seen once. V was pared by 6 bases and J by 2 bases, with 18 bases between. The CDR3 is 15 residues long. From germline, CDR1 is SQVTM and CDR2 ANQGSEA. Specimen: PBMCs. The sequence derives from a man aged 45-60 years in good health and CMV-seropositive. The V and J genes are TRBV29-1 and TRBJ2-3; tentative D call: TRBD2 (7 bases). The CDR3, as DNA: TGCAGCGTCGCTAAGGGGGGGAGCTTCACAGATACGCAGTATTTT. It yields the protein CSVAKGGSFTDTQYF.